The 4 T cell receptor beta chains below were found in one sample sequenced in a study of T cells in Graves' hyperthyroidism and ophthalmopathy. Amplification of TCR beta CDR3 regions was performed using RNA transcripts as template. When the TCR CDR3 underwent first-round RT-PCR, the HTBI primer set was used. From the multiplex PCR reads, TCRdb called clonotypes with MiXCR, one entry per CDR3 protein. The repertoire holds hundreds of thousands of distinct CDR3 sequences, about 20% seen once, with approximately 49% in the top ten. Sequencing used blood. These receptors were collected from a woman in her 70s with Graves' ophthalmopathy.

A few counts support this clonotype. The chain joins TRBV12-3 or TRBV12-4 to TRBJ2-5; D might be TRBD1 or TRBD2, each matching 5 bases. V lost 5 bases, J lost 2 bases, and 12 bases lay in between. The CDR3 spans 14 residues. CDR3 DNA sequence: TGTGCCAGCAGTAGCCGAGGGGCACAAGAGACCCAGTACTTC. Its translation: CASSSRGAQETQYF.

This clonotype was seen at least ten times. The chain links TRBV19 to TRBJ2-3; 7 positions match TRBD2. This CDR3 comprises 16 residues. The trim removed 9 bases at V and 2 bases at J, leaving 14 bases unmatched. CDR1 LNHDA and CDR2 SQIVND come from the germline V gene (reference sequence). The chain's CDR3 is CASSLSLAGATDTQYF. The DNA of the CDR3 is TGTGCCAGCAGCTTAAGTCTGGCGGGAGCCACAGATACGCAGTATTTT.

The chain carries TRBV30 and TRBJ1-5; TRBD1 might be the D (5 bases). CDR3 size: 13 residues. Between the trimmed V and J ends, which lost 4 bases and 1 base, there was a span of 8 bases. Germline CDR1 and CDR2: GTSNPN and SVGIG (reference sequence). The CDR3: CAWNSGSNQPQHF. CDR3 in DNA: TGTGCCTGGAATTCAGGGAGCAATCAGCCCCAGCATTTT.

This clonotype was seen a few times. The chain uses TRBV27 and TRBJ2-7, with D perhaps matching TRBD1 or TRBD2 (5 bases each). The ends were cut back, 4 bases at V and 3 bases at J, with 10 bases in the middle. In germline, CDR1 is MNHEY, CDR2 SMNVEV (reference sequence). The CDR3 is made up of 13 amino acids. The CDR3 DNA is TGTGCCAGCAGTTGGGGACCCAGCTACGAGCAGTACTTC. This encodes CASSWGPSYEQYF.